One and the same sample provided the 27 T cell receptor beta chains below, sequenced in a study of T cell responses to AZD1222 COVID-19 vaccine. TCRdb's copy holds only in-frame clones and misses some; the assay was immunoSEQ multiplex PCR. Here the sample spans about 56,000 clones, 70% to 90% being singletons. This sample comprised peripheral blood, obtained on day 0 of AZD1222 vaccination. The receptors stem from an adult in good health.

The table lists this clone with a few counts. The rearrangement uses TRBV7-2 and TRBJ1-3, with no clear D. CDR1 and CDR2 (germline): SGHTA, FQGNSA. This CDR3 comprises 14 residues. V was clipped by 6 bases and J by 0 bases, with 9 bases between them. The CDR3 sequence is CASSRSNSGNTIYF. CDR3 coding DNA: TGTGCCAGCAGTCGTAGCAACTCTGGAAACACCATATATTTT.

The rearrangement joins TRBV5-6 to TRBJ2-1; 7 bases fit TRBD1. Germline values: CDR1 SGHDT, CDR2 YYEEEE. The CDR3 spans 14 residues. J gave up 4 bases and V 4 bases, and 5 bases lay outside the gene matches. CDR3 nucleotide sequence: TGTGCCAGCAGCCAGAGGGGGCTGTACAATGAGCAGTTCTTC. It yields the protein CASSQRGLYNEQFF.

The V gene is TRBV6-5, the J gene TRBJ1-5; no clear D. With 6 bases removed from V and 5 bases from J, the gap between germline ends came to 11 bases. The germline CDR1 and CDR2 sequences are MNHEY and SVGAGI. The CDR3 contains 13 residues. In DNA form, the CDR3 reads TGTGCCAGCAGCCGCGGACGGGATCAGCCCCAGCATTTT. Protein product: CASSRGRDQPQHF.

The chain uses TRBV6-5 and TRBJ2-7, with D unresolved. The CDR3 is made up of 15 amino acids. V was trimmed by 0 bases and J by 5 bases, leaving 14 bases between them. Germline V gene lookup returns CDR1 MNHEY and CDR2 SVGAGI. DNA of the CDR3: TGTGCCAGCAGTTACTCATTTTCTGGGATGGACGAGCAGTACTTC. It yields the protein CASSYSFSGMDEQYF.

The rearrangement uses TRBV19 and TRBJ2-3, with D possibly TRBD1 on 5 matching bases. There are 13 residues in the CDR3. Germline V gene data show CDR1 as LNHDA and CDR2 as SQIVND (reference sequence). V gave up 5 bases and J gave up 8 bases, with 14 bases separating them. The CDR3 DNA reads TGTGCCAGTAGTTCCCCAGGGTTCGGTACGCAGTATTTT. Residues: CASSSPGFGTQYF.

The chain joins TRBV7-9 to TRBJ2-3; 10 bases match TRBD1. V lost 9 bases, J lost 0 bases, and 12 bases stayed unmatched. The CDR3 is 17 residues long. Germline lookup yields CDR1 SEHNR and CDR2 FQNEAQ (reference sequence). CDR3 DNA: TGTGCCAGTTCCTTCTCGACAGGGGGCAGTAGCACAGATACGCAGTATTTT. Amino acid sequence: CASSFSTGGSSTDTQYF.

In its sample, this clone was seen once. The chain is built from TRBV11-2 and TRBJ2-4; either TRBD1 or TRBD2 may supply D (5 bases each). Germline CDR1 and CDR2: SGHAT and FQNNGV. The CDR3 sequence is 14 residues long. The V gene lost 1 base and the J gene lost 6 bases, with 10 bases spanning the gap. CDR3 sequence: CASSLAGPTNIQYF. The CDR3 nucleotides read TGTGCCAGCAGCTTAGCGGGGCCCACAAACATTCAGTACTTC.

This clone showed up just a few times. The V call is TRBV20-1, the J call TRBJ1-2; a weak D match, TRBD1 (5 bases). The V gene lost 3 bases and the J gene lost 4 bases, with 15 bases spanning the gap. The CDR3 extends over 14 amino acids. The V gene's germline CDR1 is DFQATT and CDR2 SNEGSKA (reference sequence). CDR3 bases: TGCAGTGCTAGTGGCGGGGCCGGGGGCTATGGCTACACCTTC. It codes for CSASGGAGGYGYTF.

Points on this clone: An end of the junction differs from the germline gene, which may be a read error. This chain joins TRBV7-8 and TRBJ1-3; 7 nucleotides agree with TRBD1. The CDR3 consists of 16 residues. Germline V CDR1 and CDR2: SGHVS, FQNEAQ. CDR3 sequence (DNA): TGTGCCAGCAGCGTAGCCCCAGGGGGGTCTGGAAACACCATATATTTT. Protein: CASSVAPGGSGNTIYF.

The chain joins TRBV18 to TRBJ2-7, with 8 bases that match TRBD1. CDR1 is KGHSH, CDR2 LQKENI, per germline. Trimming at V came to 3 bases and at J to 5 bases, leaving 6 bases not matched to a gene. The CDR3 is 14 amino acids. The CDR3, as DNA: TGTGCCAGCTCACCTGACAGGGGAAGGAACGAGCAGTACTTC. This encodes CASSPDRGRNEQYF.

V gene TRBV6-1 combines with J gene TRBJ2-5; D ambiguous. The CDR3 contains 13 residues. Trimming shortened V by 7 bases and J by 4 bases, and 13 bases separated the two germline ends. CDR1 MNHNS and CDR2 SASEGT come from the germline V gene. CDR3 DNA: TGTGCCAGCACCCAACTCACGGCAGAGACCCAGTACTTC. Translation: CASTQLTAETQYF.

This chain links TRBV6-5 with TRBJ1-1; maybe TRBD1 (5 bases). The CDR3 runs to 12 residues. V lost 6 bases, J lost 7 bases, and 12 bases lay in between. Germline V lookup: CDR1 MNHEY, CDR2 SVGAGI. CDR3 sequence: CASRGRGSEAFF. The CDR3 DNA follows: TGTGCCAGCAGAGGGAGGGGTAGTGAAGCTTTCTTT.

This CDR3 is CASSLTGLNYEQYF. CDR3 nucleotide sequence: TGCGCCAGCAGCTTAACAGGGCTAAACTACGAGCAGTACTTC. J is TRBJ2-7 and V is TRBV5-1, with D perhaps TRBD1 (6 bases). CDR1 is SGHRS and CDR2 is YFSETQ in the germline V gene. The CDR3 is made up of 14 amino acids. V was trimmed by 2 bases and J by 3 bases, leaving 12 bases between them.

The V call is TRBV28, the J call TRBJ1-2, with 9 bases fitting TRBD1. This CDR3 spans 15 amino acids. Germline loops: CDR1 MDHEN, CDR2 SYDVKM. Germline trimming cut 4 bases from V and 8 bases from J; bases unmatched to any gene: 11. The DNA of the CDR3 is TGTGCCAGCAGTTCAAGCACAGGGGGCGCCTGGGGCTACACCTTC. Its protein is CASSSSTGGAWGYTF.

The V and J genes are TRBV3-1 (or the pseudogene TRBV3-2) and TRBJ2-5; D might be TRBD2 (6 bases). Germline CDR1 is LGHDT and CDR2 is YNNKEL (reference sequence). V was clipped by 2 bases and J by 2 bases, with 24 bases between them. The CDR3 totals 19 residues. In nucleotides, the CDR3 is TGTGCCAGCAGCCAAAGGGAGGTTCGCCTAGCCATCTTTCAAGAGACCCAGTACTTC. It encodes CASSQREVRLAIFQETQYF.

The chain uses TRBV7-8 and TRBJ2-7; TRBD2 matches 7 bases. Trimming cost V 8 bases and J 0 bases; bases outside gene matches: 10. Germline V gene data show CDR1 as SGHVS and CDR2 as FQNEAQ. The CDR3 extends over 15 amino acids. CDR3 in amino acids: CASGRDGASSYEQYF. CDR3 sequence (DNA): TGTGCCAGCGGGAGGGACGGAGCTTCCTCCTACGAGCAGTACTTC.

This clone came up a few times. This chain links TRBV6-1 with TRBJ1-2; a possible D gene is TRBD1 (6 bases). This CDR3 is 13 amino acids long. Trimming shortened V by 2 bases and J by 8 bases, and 12 bases separated the two germline ends. Germline V lookup: CDR1 MNHNS, CDR2 SASEGT. The CDR3, as DNA: TGTGCCAGCAGTGAACTGGGGGCCGGAGGCTACACCTTC. Encoded protein: CASSELGAGGYTF.

This sequence joins TRBV21-1 and TRBJ2-5. TRBV21-1 is a pseudogene segment. The CDR3 consists of 18 residues. CDR3 protein: CASSKVLSSGDRAETQYF. CDR3 nucleotide sequence: TGTGCCAGCAGCAAAGTTCTGAGTTCTGGGGACCGGGCTGAGACCCAGTACTTC.

This clone was seen once. The genes are TRBV28 and TRBJ2-5; D is unclear. The V gene's germline CDR1 is MDHEN and CDR2 SYDVKM. The ends were cut back, 5 bases at V and 7 bases at J, with 11 bases in the middle. The CDR3 loop spans 12 amino acids. CDR3 nucleotide sequence: TGTGCCAGCAGTCCCCCCGGCGTGACCCAGTACTTC. It codes for CASSPPGVTQYF.

V is TRBV4-1 and J is TRBJ1-1; TRBD1 is a possible D gene (5 bases). This CDR3 spans 18 amino acids. V was shortened by 0 bases and J by 2 bases, with 19 bases between the two germline ends. From germline, CDR1 is MGHRA and CDR2 YSYEKL. CDR3 in amino acids: CASSQDTEGRPLNTEAFF. In DNA, the CDR3 is TGCGCCAGCAGCCAAGATACAGAGGGGCGGCCCCTTAACACTGAAGCTTTCTTT.

This clone appeared once. In nucleotides, the CDR3 is TGTGCCAGCAGCTTAAATATTAATTCACCCCTCCACTTT. This sequence encodes CASSLNINSPLHF. The rearrangement uses TRBV7-2 and TRBJ1-6, with D unresolved. The V and J ends lost 2 bases and 6 bases respectively, with 5 bases between them. The length of the CDR3 is 13 residues. CDR1 and CDR2 from the germline V gene are SGHTA and FQGNSA.

The chain combines TRBV29-1 with TRBJ2-7; D call uncertain. V lost 6 bases and J 0 bases, leaving 12 bases between the germline ends. The CDR3 runs to 13 residues. Germline CDR1 SQVTM, CDR2 ANQGSEA. CDR3 residues: CSVLRRFSYEQYF. CDR3 nucleotide sequence: TGCAGCGTCCTTAGGCGATTCTCCTACGAGCAGTACTTC.

This sequence joins TRBV28 and TRBJ1-1, with D unresolved. Looked up from germline, CDR1 is MDHEN and CDR2 is SYDVKM. V dropped 5 bases and J dropped 0 bases, with 13 bases sitting between them. The CDR3 runs to 15 residues. The CDR3: CASSGYSPLNTEAFF. CDR3 coding DNA: TGTGCCAGCAGTGGATACAGCCCGCTGAACACTGAAGCTTTCTTT.

The chain joins TRBV3-1 (or the pseudogene TRBV3-2) to TRBJ1-6; D is possibly TRBD1 (6 bases). Trimming removed 4 bases from V and 8 bases from J, with 18 bases in between. The CDR3 runs 16 residues. Germline V gene lookup returns CDR1 LGHDT and CDR2 YNNKEL (reference sequence). Here the CDR3 DNA reads TGTGCCAGCAGCCCGGGGGGGGGCGCGAGGGATTCACCCCTCCACTTT. It is translated as CASSPGGGARDSPLHF.

V usage is TRBV29-1 and J usage is TRBJ1-2; 9 nucleotides agree with TRBD1. V dropped 5 bases and J dropped 8; count of bases not matched to a gene: 6. The CDR3 extends over 12 amino acids. The germline CDR1 and CDR2 sequences are SQVTM and ANQGSEA. DNA of the CDR3: TGCAGCGTTAGGACAGGGGTGGGCGGCTACACCTTC. This gives the protein CSVRTGVGGYTF.

The chain uses TRBV9 and TRBJ1-5; the D gene is possibly TRBD1 (6 bases). V was clipped by 1 base and J by 0 bases, with 23 bases between them. The length of the CDR3 is 20 residues. Germline V gene sequence: CDR1 SGDLS, CDR2 YYNGEE. CDR3 region: CASSVTCGEGGKYSNQPQHF. The DNA of the CDR3 is TGTGCCAGCAGCGTAACCTGTGGAGAGGGGGGGAAATATAGCAATCAGCCCCAGCATTTT. The full variable domain, its missing parts supplied by reference TRBV9 and TRBJ1-5, is DSGVTQTPKHLITATGQRVTLRCSPRSGDLSVYWYQQSLDQGLQFLIQYYNGEERAKGNILERFSAQQFPDLHSELNLSSLELGDSALYFCASSVTCGEGGKYSNQPQHFGDGTRLSIL.

The V and J genes are TRBV19 and TRBJ1-1; D call uncertain. The CDR3 sequence is 13 residues long. Germline V CDR1 and CDR2: LNHDA, SQIVND (reference sequence). V shed 2 bases and J shed 1 base, with 5 bases lying between them. The CDR3, as DNA: TGTGCCAGTAGTATATCCAGGAACACTGAAGCTTTCTTT. Protein sequence: CASSISRNTEAFF.